The 10 T cell receptor beta chains below come from one sample, sequenced in a study of blood T cell repertoires in COVID-19. Method: immunoSEQ multiplex PCR; TCRdb's copy keeps in-frame clones and lacks some. The sample contains 200,000 to 250,000 clones, 80% to 95% of which appear only once. Input material: peripheral blood. The receptors here all came from a man aged 55 to 69 with COVID-19, enrolled during active disease.

The chain carries TRBV6-2 or TRBV6-3 and TRBJ1-2; TRBD1 matches at 7 bases. The junction had 5 bases not matched to a gene; V was cut back by 2 bases and J by 2 bases. Germline-derived CDR1 and CDR2 are MNHEY and SVGEGT. The CDR3 loop spans 15 amino acids. The CDR3 loop is CASSYEGTANYGYTF. The CDR3 DNA is TGTGCCAGCAGTTACGAAGGGACAGCGAACTATGGCTACACCTTC.

This chain joins TRBV19 and TRBJ2-2; 10 positions match TRBD1. The CDR3 has 16 residues. Per germline, CDR1 LNHDA and CDR2 SQIVND (reference sequence). J lost 3 bases, V lost 5 bases, and 6 bases had no gene match. CDR3 in DNA: TGTGCCAGTAGTCCCCGGGACAGGGGTTACACCGGGGAGCTGTTTTTT. This encodes CASSPRDRGYTGELFF.

The V and J genes are TRBV11-1 and TRBJ2-7; TRBD2 is a possible D gene (5 bases). V lost 2 bases, J lost 4 bases, and 9 bases lay in between. The CDR3 runs to 13 residues. The germline V gene has CDR1 SGHAT and CDR2 FQDESV (reference sequence). Here the CDR3 DNA reads TGTGCCAGCAGCTTAAGAGAGGGATACGAGCAGTACTTC. As protein: CASSLREGYEQYF.

This clone was recorded only once. The chain employs TRBV30 and TRBJ1-3; D unresolved. The germline V and J ends were trimmed by 0 bases and 6 bases, with 27 bases remaining between them. The V gene's germline CDR1 is GTSNPN and CDR2 SVGIG (reference sequence). The CDR3 covers 19 residues. Here the CDR3 reads CAWSVRRVFREGSANTIYF. CDR3 bases: TGTGCCTGGAGTGTACGACGTGTTTTTCGGGAGGGTTCGGCAAACACCATATATTTT. The entire variable domain, with the rest obtained from reference TRBV30 and TRBJ1-3, is as follows: SQTIHQWPATLVQPVGSPLSLECTVEGTSNPNLYWYRQAAGRGLQLLFYSVGIGQISSEVPQNLSASRPQDRQFILSSKKLLLSDSGFYLCAWSVRRVFREGSANTIYFGEGSWLTVV.

The chain joins TRBV10-3 to TRBJ1-2; unclear D gene. The CDR3 contains 14 residues. Germline lookup yields CDR1 ENHRY and CDR2 SYGVKD. V lost 0 bases to trimming and J lost 6 bases, with 11 bases between them. The CDR3 loop is CAISESAGSHGYTF. The CDR3 DNA follows: TGTGCCATCAGTGAGTCGGCGGGAAGTCATGGCTACACCTTC.

This clone was detected a few times. V usage is TRBV5-4 and J usage is TRBJ2-7; 9 bases fit TRBD1. Trimming took 4 bases from V and 4 from J; bases not matched to a gene: 18. Per the germline V gene, CDR1 is SGHNT and CDR2 is YYREEE (reference sequence). The CDR3 spans 18 residues. CDR3 loop: CASSPAADRGGKIYEQYF. Here the CDR3 DNA reads TGTGCCAGCAGCCCAGCGGCGGACAGGGGAGGGAAAATTTACGAGCAGTACTTC.

This clone has ten or more counts. The rearrangement uses TRBV2 and TRBJ2-1, with a possible D match to TRBD2 (5 bases). CDR3 length: 16 residues. Trimming pared 3 bases from V and 2 bases from J, leaving 14 bases between. CDR1 SNHLY and CDR2 FYNNEI come from the germline V gene. CDR3 nucleotide sequence: TGTGCCAGCAGTGATTGGGCTAGCTTAACCTACAATGAGCAGTTCTTC. Its protein is CASSDWASLTYNEQFF.

This rearrangement joins TRBV19 to TRBJ2-7; 11 bases line up with TRBD2. Germline V gene data show CDR1 as LNHDA and CDR2 as SQIVND (reference sequence). V was clipped by 4 bases and J by 1 base; unmatched bases: 6. CDR3 length: 16 amino acids. The DNA of the CDR3 is TGTGCCAGTAGTAAAACTAGCGGGAGCCCTTCCTACGAGCAGTACTTC. Encoded protein: CASSKTSGSPSYEQYF.

The genes are TRBV18 and TRBJ2-1, with 10 bases aligning to TRBD1. The J segment lost 6 bases and the V segment lost 6 bases, leaving 8 bases of the junction unmatched. The CDR3 extends over 15 amino acids. Germline lookup yields CDR1 KGHSH and CDR2 LQKENI. The CDR3 is CASSTGTGDFNEQFF. The CDR3, as DNA: TGTGCCAGCTCGACCGGGACAGGGGATTTCAATGAGCAGTTCTTC.

The chain combines TRBV7-2 with TRBJ2-1, with TRBD2 matching over 9 bases. The J segment lost 2 bases and the V segment lost 2 bases, leaving 4 bases of the junction unmatched. This CDR3 spans 16 amino acids. CDR1 and CDR2 from the germline V gene are SGHTA and FQGNSA. The CDR3 DNA is TGTGCCAGCAGCTTACGGCGCGGGAGGGCCTACAATGAGCAGTTCTTC. Its translation is CASSLRRGRAYNEQFF.